The 5 T cell receptor beta chains below all came from one sample that was sequenced in a study of T cell responses to AZD1222 COVID-19 vaccine listed by TCRdb under 2021. According to the study, the label for this sample's time point signals: about 28 days (+/-7) after the second vaccine dose. Receptor amplification or capture employed the immunoSEQ multiplex PCR assay. The immuneACCESS repertoire file appears here via TCRdb, limited to in-frame rearrangements. These files lack a portion of the clones; in checked studies, under half of the deficit traces to unresolved V genes, and the cause of the others is not known. Counted in this sample were around 80,000 clones; roughly four fifths of them appeared once. Approximately 1.3% of the sample belongs to the ten largest clones. The sample consisted of peripheral blood, taken 28 days after the second AZD1222 dose. The source is an adult who received the AZD1222 COVID-19 vaccine.

This clone occurred a few times. The chain joins TRBV28 to TRBJ2-2; D remains unclear. Deletions cut 5 bases from V and 4 bases from J, with 20 bases between. The germline gives CDR1 MDHEN, CDR2 SYDVKM. CDR3 length: 17 residues. The CDR3 loop reads CASSPPLVTSITGELFF. The DNA for the CDR3 is TGTGCCAGCAGTCCGCCACTCGTAACGAGTATCACCGGGGAGCTGTTTTTT.

This clone was detected once. J is TRBJ2-7 and V is TRBV3-1 (or the pseudogene TRBV3-2); 8 bases fit TRBD2. This CDR3 has 16 amino acids. V lost 0 bases and J lost 3; bases outside the gene matches: 7. Germline lookup yields CDR1 LGHDT and CDR2 YNNKEL (reference sequence). The CDR3 bases are TGTGCCAGCAGCCAAGATGAGGCGGGAGGATACTACGAGCAGTACTTC. This translates into CASSQDEAGGYYEQYF.

The CDR3 region is CASSQGSQGYTIYF. In DNA, the CDR3 is TGTGCCAGCAGCCAAGGGTCACAGGGTTACACCATATATTTT. The rearrangement uses TRBV3-1 (or the pseudogene TRBV3-2) and TRBJ1-3, with D maybe TRBD1 (6 bases). Germline-derived CDR1 and CDR2 are LGHDT and YNNKEL (reference sequence). V was cut by 1 base and J by 8 bases, with 12 bases left in between. The CDR3 runs to 14 residues.

The chain combines TRBV28 with TRBJ1-2; 7 bases are shared with TRBD1. CDR3 length: 14 amino acids. The germline CDR1 and CDR2 sequences are MDHEN and SYDVKM. The J segment lost 4 bases and the V segment lost 2 bases, leaving 4 bases of the junction unmatched. Here the CDR3 reads CASSLEGGGYGYTF. DNA for the CDR3: TGTGCCAGCAGTTTAGAAGGGGGCGGCTATGGCTACACCTTC.

The rearrangement links TRBV7-2 to TRBJ2-3, with 9 nucleotides matching TRBD2. CDR1 SGHTA and CDR2 FQGNSA come from the germline V gene. CDR3 length: 19 amino acids. V lost 4 bases and J lost 4; bases outside the gene matches: 18. CDR3 in DNA: TGTGCCAGCAGCTCCCGCGGCATCAGGCTAGCGGGGAATTCAGATACGCAGTATTTT. Protein product: CASSSRGIRLAGNSDTQYF.